This is a list of T cell receptor beta chains from one sample in a study of blood T cells in healthy people across ages. TCRdb processed the 5' RACE reads anew with MiXCR; each CDR3 protein has one entry. The repertoire consists of around 850,000 distinct CDR3 sequences, with around 34% occurring once and the leading ten covering 10% to 15%. Specimen: blood. The origin of the receptors is a man aged 18-30 years in good health. The CDR3 runs from the conserved cysteine through the conserved F or W. The D gene is left open where the match is weak. Size tells how often a clone was seen (once, few, many) or the class of an expanded clone, and some rows leave it out.

clone_size,j_call,v_call,d_call,cdr3_nt,cdr3_aa
few,TRBJ2-5,TRBV4-1,.,TGCGCCAGCAGCCAAGCCCCGACAGAGACCCAGTACTTC,CASSQAPTETQYF
many,TRBJ2-3,TRBV20-1,.,TGCAGTGCTAGCGGGGGGCTGGGAGATACGCAGTATTTT,CSASGGLGDTQYF
.,TRBJ1-1,TRBV12-3/TRBV12-4,.,TGTGCCAGCAGTTGGACCCGGAGCACTGAAGCTTTCTTT,CASSWTRSTEAFF
.,TRBJ2-1,TRBV7-9,.,TGTGCCAGCAGCAGGAAGGATGAGCAGTTCTTC,CASSRKDEQFF
many,TRBJ2-5,TRBV5-6,.,TGTGCCAGCAATGTTTTACAAGAGACCCAGTACTTC,CASNVLQETQYF
many,TRBJ2-7,TRBV9,.,TGTGCCAGCAGCGTAGATGGCCGCTCCTACGAGCAGTACTTC,CASSVDGRSYEQYF
.,TRBJ2-1,TRBV9,.,TGTGCCAGCAGCGTAGAGTGGACTTCTTACAATGAGCAGTTCTTC,CASSVEWTSYNEQFF
.,TRBJ2-3,TRBV12-3/TRBV12-4,.,TGTGCCAGCAGTGCCGGGACGGCCACAGATACGCAGTATTTT,CASSAGTATDTQYF
.,TRBJ2-5,TRBV28,.,TGTGCCAGCATGAGCCGTAGATCGAACAATGAGCAGTACTTC,CASMSRRSNNEQYF
.,TRBJ2-2,TRBV6-6,TRBD2,TGTGCCAGCAGTTATAGGTCTAGCGGGGGGAACACCGGGGAGCTGTTTTTT,CASSYRSSGGNTGELFF
.,TRBJ2-5,TRBV4-2,TRBD2,TGTGCCAGCAGCCAAGAGGGCCCCGCCGGGGGGTTACATAGCGATGAGCAGTACTTC,CASSQEGPAGGLHSDEQYF
many,TRBJ2-1,TRBV7-2,.,TGTGCCAGCAGCTTAGGGGGACTTTACAATGAGCAGTTCTTC,CASSLGGLYNEQFF
many,TRBJ2-5,TRBV5-1,.,TGCGCCAGCAGCTACAGTCAAGAGACCCAGTACTTC,CASSYSQETQYF
.,TRBJ2-5,TRBV5-1,TRBD2,TGCGCCAGCAGCACGGGACTAGCGCAAGAGACCCAGTACTTC,CASSTGLAQETQYF
few,TRBJ2-7,TRBV7-9,TRBD2,TGTGCCAGCAACTTAGCAGGGACTAGCGCCGAGCAGTACTTC,CASNLAGTSAEQYF
many,TRBJ2-7,TRBV20-1,TRBD2,TGCAGTGCTAGAGATGGGCGGGGGGTTCCCGAGCAGTACTTC,CSARDGRGVPEQYF
many,TRBJ2-7,TRBV12-3/TRBV12-4,TRBD2,TGTGCCAGCAGCGCCTCCTCTAGCGGGGGTAGGTACGAGCAGTACTTC,CASSASSSGGRYEQYF
few,TRBJ2-1,TRBV12-3/TRBV12-4,.,TGTGCCAGCAGTTCCGGGGTTGGCGCCTACAATGAGCAGTTCTTC,CASSSGVGAYNEQFF
few,TRBJ1-4,TRBV12-3/TRBV12-4,TRBD1,TGTGCCAGCAGTCCTAACAGGGGGCGAAATGAAAAACTGTTTTTT,CASSPNRGRNEKLFF
.,TRBJ2-1,TRBV19,.,TGTGCCAGTAGTATAGAACGGTACAATGAGCGGTTCTTC,CASSIERYNERFF
.,TRBJ1-2,TRBV5-6,.,TGTGCCAGCAGCCGAGAGTATGGCTACACCTTC,CASSREYGYTF